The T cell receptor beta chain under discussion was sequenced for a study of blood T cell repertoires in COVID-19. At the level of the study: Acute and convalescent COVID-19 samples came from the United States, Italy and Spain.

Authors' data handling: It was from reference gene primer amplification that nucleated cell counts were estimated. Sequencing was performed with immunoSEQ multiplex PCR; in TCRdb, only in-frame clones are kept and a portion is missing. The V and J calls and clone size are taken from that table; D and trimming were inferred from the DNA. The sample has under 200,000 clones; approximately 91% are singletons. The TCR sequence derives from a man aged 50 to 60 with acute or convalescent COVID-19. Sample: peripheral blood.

Here the CDR3 reads CATDPGASYEQYF. The CDR3 coding sequence is TGTGCCACCGACCCAGGGGCCTCCTACGAGCAGTACTTC. This chain uses TRBV2 with TRBJ2-7, with D maybe TRBD1 (6 bases). The V end lost 10 bases, the J end lost 0 bases, and 13 bases lay between the germline ends. The CDR3 sequence is 13 residues long. Germline CDR1 reads SNHLY; CDR2 reads FYNNEI.